The T cell receptor beta chain under discussion was sequenced for a study of naive and memory T cell subsets (dated by TCRdb to about 2017). About the study as a whole: The figure summarizing these samples reported ten or so blood donors, 7 tuberculin skin test biopsies and 3 saline control biopsies. Usually PCR2 was run as a SYBR Green qPCR and stopped at a set threshold, although low-input samples could use end-point PCR (roughly 6 cycles) instead.

Using 3' ligation of a UMI-containing oligonucleotide to TCR cDNA, the study laid out a robust and sensitive protocol to amplify, sequence and analyze TCRs. For whole blood analysis, roughly 2.5 ml of peripheral blood was drawn from adult healthy volunteers into Tempus tubes, and RNA was extracted according to the manufacturer's instructions. Total RNA was used without cell sorting and was treated with RQ1 DNase before reverse transcription, with a target input of about 1 to 1,100 ng. Libraries were prepared from skin biopsies and whole blood to test how robust the pipeline was in samples where T cells are a minority population. Sequences SGHRS (CDR1) and YFSETQ (CDR2) are obtained from the germline V gene. Counted from cysteine to phenylalanine, this CDR3 has 16 amino acids. The CDR3 DNA has 48 bases and is translated from base 1. Here V drops 3 bases and J drops 2 bases, and the junction holds 3 bases not matched to any gene.

With regard to this clonotype: Its antigen target is currently unknown. Per-base qualities were not stored, and no clone one base away is much larger.

The receptor library was made with 5' RACE. The ligated cDNA was amplified in four rounds of PCR with nested alpha and beta constant region primers together with the SP2 primer. For the blood and skin samples, TCR RNA was reverse transcribed with SuperScript IV using primers for the alpha and beta constant regions. Using T4 RNA ligase 1, an oligonucleotide carrying both the Illumina SP2 primer and a UMI was ligated onto the 3' end of the cDNA. To prevent hairpin formation, the 12-nucleotide UMI was made up of two random hexamers with an eight-base spacer between them. From the second PCR onward, the TCR alpha and beta chain libraries were handled separately, and dual indexing was used for multiplexing. After pooling, the indexed libraries were analyzed by capillary electrophoresis and sequenced on either an Illumina MiSeq or NextSeq. PhiX DNA at about 5-8% was spiked into libraries to increase base diversity and improve cluster recognition. The source study handled its data this way. UMIs were extracted from read 2 by Demultiplexor and combined with the TCR sequence from read 1, and reads were split according to sample indices. V and J genes and V-J junctions were identified by Decombinator, and each TCR was assigned a five-part identifier that included V and J deletions. Collapsinator used UMIs to correct sequencing errors and PCR amplification heterogeneity, yielding UMI-based abundance per TCR. CDR3Translator turned identifiers into nucleotide sequence, translated the nucleotide sequence into amino acids, and pulled out CDR3 regions based on terminal motifs. Error-corrected alpha and beta TCR counts from blood and skin were compared after normalization to input RNA amount. TCRdb applied fastp at Q25 and MiXCR to the public reads, then kept only in-frame beta chains. Here each entry gathers all rows of one CDR3 protein and keeps the most common genes and DNA. For this entry, the V and J calls and clone size follow TCRdb and not the study's own pipeline. In all, the sample holds more than 45,000 distinct CDR3 sequences, and about 4.5% of those were seen once. Under 0.95% of the sample belongs to the ten largest clones.

Study-level results and caveats: The potential sensitivity of the RNA-based method to TCR transcript changes with T cell activation and differentiation was acknowledged.

The sequence was collected from a female donor in good health. The rearrangement combines TRBV5-1 with TRBJ2-6; a stretch of 9 junction bases matches TRBD1. The bases read TGCGCCAGCAGCTGGGACAGGGAGGCTGGGGCCAACGTCCTGACTTTC. This translates into CASSWDREAGANVLTF.